This is a list of T cell receptor beta chains from one sample in a study of cytomegalovirus exposure and HLA in healthy donors. TCRdb keeps only in-frame clones here, not all; method: immunoSEQ multiplex PCR. The sample has 220,000 or so clones; roughly 80% are singletons. Specimen: PBMCs. The source is a male donor in good health and CMV-seronegative. The CDR3 runs from the conserved cysteine through the conserved F or W. The order of the fields is J gene, clone size, D gene, V gene, CDR3 DNA, CDR3 protein. D genes are given only for firm matches. The size of a clone is reported for some rows only, either as once, few or many, or as a class for expanded clones.

>TRBJ2-5|-|TRBD1|TRBV5-1
TGCGCCAGCAGCCAGAGACAGGGACGGGAGACCCAGTACTTC
CASSQRQGRETQYF
>TRBJ2-2|-|TRBD1|TRBV28
TGTGCCAGCAGTTTGCCCGGGACAGGGGGCCCCGGGGAGCTGTTTTTT
CASSLPGTGGPGELFF
>TRBJ1-4|-|TRBD1|TRBV7-8
TGTGCCAGCAGCCCTGACAGGGGAACTAATGAAAAACTGTTTTTT
CASSPDRGTNEKLFF
>TRBJ2-3|once|-|TRBV4-2
TGTGCCAGCAGCCAAGAGTCGGGACTCGCGGGGGATACGCAGTATTTT
CASSQESGLAGDTQYF
>TRBJ2-2|-|-|TRBV25-1
TGTGCCAGCAGTGAAGCGGGATTGGGGACCGGGGAGCTGTTTTTT
CASSEAGLGTGELFF
>TRBJ2-3|-|-|TRBV5-1
TGCGCCAGCAGCTCCCCGGCAGGGGAAGGCACAGATACGCAGTATTTT
CASSSPAGEGTDTQYF
>TRBJ2-1|once|TRBD2|TRBV29-1
TGCAGCGTTGAAGAGCTCACCCGACAGGGTCGGGGACTAGCGGGAGTGAATGAGCAGTTCTTC
CSVEELTRQGRGLAGVNEQFF
>TRBJ1-1|-|-|TRBV13
TGTGCCAGCAGCCACGACACTTCGGACACTGAAGCTTTCTTT
CASSHDTSDTEAFF
>TRBJ1-6|-|TRBD1|TRBV7-2
TGTGCCAGCAGCTTGGGGACAGGCGATAATTCACCCCTCCACTTT
CASSLGTGDNSPLHF
>TRBJ2-6|-|-|TRBV27
TGTGCCAGCAGTTTATCGACGGGGGCTGGGGCCAACGTCCTGACTTTC
CASSLSTGAGANVLTF
>TRBJ1-1|-|TRBD1|TRBV27
TGTGCCAGCGGGTCCGGGACAGGCAACACTGAAGCTTTCTTT
CASGSGTGNTEAFF
>TRBJ2-1|-|TRBD1|TRBV19
TGTGCCAGTAGTATCGCCCCGACAGGGGGAAATGAGCAGTTCTTC
CASSIAPTGGNEQFF
>TRBJ1-3|-|TRBD1|TRBV4-1
TGCGCCAGCAGCCATGGGACAGGGAGCCCTGGAAACACCATATATTTT
CASSHGTGSPGNTIYF
>TRBJ2-1|-|TRBD1|TRBV9
TGTGCCAGCAGCGTAGCTGGACAGGCGTACAATGAGCAGTTCTTC
CASSVAGQAYNEQFF
>TRBJ2-7|-|TRBD2|TRBV5-4
TGTGCCAGCAGCTTCATGGCTAGCGGGAGCTACGAGCAGTACTTC
CASSFMASGSYEQYF
>TRBJ2-7|-|TRBD2|TRBV18
TGTGCCAGCTCGCCGGGAGGCGGGAGGACCTACGAGCAGTACTTC
CASSPGGGRTYEQYF
>TRBJ2-1|-|TRBD2|TRBV10-1
TGCGCCAGCAGTGAGAGGATAGCGGGAGTCGGCGAGCAGTTCTTC
CASSERIAGVGEQFF
>TRBJ1-5|once|TRBD1|TRBV18
TGTGCCAGCTCAGGGACAGGGGGCTATCAGCCCCAGCATTTT
CASSGTGGYQPQHF
>TRBJ2-3|few|TRBD2|TRBV27
TGTGCCAGCAGTTTCAGCGGGGGCACAGATACGCAGTATTTT
CASSFSGGTDTQYF
>TRBJ2-1|-|-|TRBV10-3
TGTGCCATCAGTGACTTAACGGGGGGCTTTTACAATGAGCAGTTCTTC
CAISDLTGGFYNEQFF
>TRBJ1-2|-|-|TRBV19
TGTGCCAGTAGTATAGGGAGCGTGGACAGACAAATCTATGGCTACACCTTC
CASSIGSVDRQIYGYTF